This is a list of T cell receptor beta chains from one sample in a study. One entry per CDR3 protein results from TCRdb running MiXCR on the RT-PCR reads. Among about 680,000 distinct CDR3 sequences listed, approximately 15% were seen once. Sequenced sample: memory CD4+ T cells from blood. These receptors were collected from a female donor in good health, serving as a healthy control. CDR3s include the opening cysteine and the closing phenylalanine or tryptophan. A D gene is named only where the DNA matches it firmly. A row's size may be missing; if present it is once, few, many or a size class.

j_call,clone_size,d_call,cdr3_length,v_call,cdr3_aa,cdr3_nt
TRBJ2-5,-,-,13,TRBV4-3,CASSSRGSETQYF,TGCGCCAGCAGCTCTAGGGGATCAGAGACCCAGTACTTC
TRBJ2-2,-,TRBD1,15,TRBV5-1,CASSAGTENTGELFF,TGCGCCAGCAGCGCCGGGACAGAGAACACCGGGGAGCTGTTTTTT
TRBJ2-7,few,TRBD1,16,TRBV7-9,CASSLRGGPGSYEQYF,TGTGCCAGCAGCTTAAGAGGGGGCCCCGGCTCCTACGAGCAGTACTTC
TRBJ2-1,-,-,16,TRBV5-1,CASSSYPGHSYNEQFF,TGCGCCAGCAGCTCATACCCGGGACATTCCTACAATGAGCAGTTCTTC
TRBJ2-2,-,TRBD2,16,TRBV9,CASSVTSGLASGELFF,TGTGCCAGCAGCGTGACTAGCGGCCTAGCAAGCGGGGAGCTGTTTTTT
TRBJ1-4,many,-,15,TRBV15,CATREGGGRGEKLFF,TGTGCCACCAGGGAAGGGGGGGGGAGAGGTGAAAAACTGTTTTTT
TRBJ2-1,-,-,15,TRBV5-4,CASSLERQGGNEQFF,TGTGCCAGCAGCTTGGAGAGGCAGGGCGGGAATGAGCAGTTCTTC
TRBJ2-3,-,TRBD2,16,TRBV5-1,CASSLASGRPGDTQYF,TGCGCCAGCAGCTTGGCTAGCGGGAGGCCGGGAGATACGCAGTATTTT
TRBJ2-5,-,-,15,TRBV11-2,CASRGTGKRTETQYF,TGTGCCAGCAGAGGTACAGGGAAGAGGACGGAGACCCAGTACTTC
TRBJ2-1,few,-,15,TRBV11-2,CASSPTTGTYNEQFF,TGTGCCAGCAGCCCGACCACGGGTACTTACAATGAGCAGTTCTTC
TRBJ2-1,-,-,19,TRBV9,CASSVAPEGPSASYNEQFF,TGTGCCAGCAGCGTAGCTCCGGAGGGCCCGTCGGCCTCCTACAATGAGCAGTTCTTC
TRBJ1-2,-,-,14,TRBV23-1,CARPQGDLNYGYTF,TGCGCCAGGCCGCAGGGAGATCTTAACTATGGCTACACCTTC
TRBJ1-2,many,TRBD1,13,TRBV10-3,CAISEDRVSGYTF,TGTGCCATCAGTGAGGACAGGGTTTCTGGCTACACCTTC
TRBJ1-5,few,TRBD1,17,TRBV15,CATSRDWGTGGEQPQHF,TGTGCCACCAGCAGAGATTGGGGGACAGGGGGCGAACAGCCCCAGCATTTT
TRBJ2-4,-,TRBD2,20,TRBV6-6,CASSYSTGLAGEGAKNIQYF,TGTGCCAGCAGTTACTCAACGGGACTAGCGGGAGAAGGAGCCAAAAACATTCAGTACTTC
TRBJ2-3,few,TRBD2,15,TRBV9,CASSGTSGGTDTQYF,TGTGCCAGCAGCGGGACTAGCGGGGGAACAGATACGCAGTATTTT
TRBJ2-2,-,TRBD2,16,TRBV4-3,CASSQESGGLPGELFF,TGCGCCAGCAGCCAAGAGAGCGGGGGGCTGCCCGGGGAGCTGTTTTTT
TRBJ1-2,many,-,15,TRBV4-2,CASSPLQGSNYGYTF,TGTGCCAGCAGCCCTTTACAGGGTTCTAACTATGGCTACACCTTC
TRBJ1-5,few,-,15,TRBV27,CASRVGHSQVQPQHF,TGTGCCAGCAGAGTGGGACACTCTCAGGTGCAGCCCCAGCATTTT
TRBJ1-3,-,-,16,TRBV20-1,CSAGAGALSSGNTIYF,TGCAGTGCTGGAGCAGGCGCACTCAGCTCTGGAAACACCATATATTTT
TRBJ2-3,many,TRBD2,16,TRBV20-1,CSARSWTSGNSDTQYF,TGCAGTGCTAGGTCTTGGACTAGCGGGAACTCAGATACGCAGTATTTT
TRBJ2-1,many,-,16,TRBV7-7,CASSLQGVGGYNEQFF,TGTGCCAGCAGCTTGCAAGGGGTGGGGGGATACAATGAGCAGTTCTTC
TRBJ2-1,-,TRBD2,17,TRBV6-6,CASSYPTGTRGANEQFF,TGTGCCAGCAGTTACCCCACCGGGACTAGGGGGGCCAATGAGCAGTTCTTC
TRBJ2-3,many,-,12,TRBV7-2,CASSSFSDTQYF,TGTGCCAGCAGCTCGTTTTCAGATACGCAGTATTTT
TRBJ2-1,many,TRBD2,15,TRBV7-9,CASSPQASGIDEQFF,TGTGCCAGCAGCCCTCAGGCTAGCGGGATTGATGAGCAGTTCTTC
TRBJ1-2,few,TRBD1,14,TRBV28,CASRLGGYNYGYTF,TGTGCCAGCAGACTAGGGGGCTATAACTATGGCTACACCTTC
TRBJ1-6,-,-,16,TRBV9,CASSVSGGGLNSPLHF,TGTGCCAGCAGCGTCTCGGGGGGTGGACTTAATTCACCCCTCCACTTT
TRBJ2-3,many,-,15,TRBV29-1,CSVEDGSGSTDTQYF,TGCAGCGTTGAAGATGGGAGCGGAAGCACAGATACGCAGTATTTT
TRBJ2-4,many,-,13,TRBV7-2,CASSSSWGDIQYF,TGTGCCAGCAGCTCTTCCTGGGGGGACATTCAGTACTTC
TRBJ2-7,few,TRBD2,16,TRBV12-3/TRBV12-4,CASSPPSLGGGGEQYF,TGTGCCAGCAGTCCCCCCTCGCTGGGGGGGGGTGGCGAGCAGTACTTC
TRBJ1-2,-,TRBD1,17,TRBV9,CASSVVRVGQGFDGYTF,TGTGCCAGCAGCGTAGTTCGCGTCGGACAGGGGTTCGATGGCTACACCTTC
TRBJ1-1,-,-,12,TRBV6-1,CASRGDRPGAFF,TGTGCCAGCAGGGGGGACCGCCCAGGAGCTTTCTTT
TRBJ1-2,few,-,12,TRBV25-1,CASSENRFDYTF,TGTGCCAGCAGTGAGAATAGGTTCGACTACACCTTC
TRBJ2-6,-,TRBD1,16,TRBV6-6,CASRDRLSSGANVLTF,TGTGCCAGCAGGGACAGGTTAAGCTCTGGGGCCAACGTCCTGACTTTC
TRBJ2-1,few,-,16,TRBV20-1,CSANPSSSLAYNEQFF,TGCAGTGCTAACCCTTCTTCTAGCCTCGCCTACAATGAGCAGTTCTTC